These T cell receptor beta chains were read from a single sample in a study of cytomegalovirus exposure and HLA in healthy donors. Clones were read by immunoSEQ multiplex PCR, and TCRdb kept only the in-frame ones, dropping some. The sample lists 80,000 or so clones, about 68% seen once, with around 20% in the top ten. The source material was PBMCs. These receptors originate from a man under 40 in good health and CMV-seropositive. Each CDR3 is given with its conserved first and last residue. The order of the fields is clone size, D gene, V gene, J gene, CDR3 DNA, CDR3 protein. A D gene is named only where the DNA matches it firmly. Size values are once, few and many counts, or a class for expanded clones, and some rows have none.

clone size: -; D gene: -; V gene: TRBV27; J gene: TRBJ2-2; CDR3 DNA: TGTGCCAGCGGGGCCCTTATTCCGGGACTCATCTCTAACACCGGGGAGCTGTTTTTT; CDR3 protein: CASGALIPGLISNTGELFF
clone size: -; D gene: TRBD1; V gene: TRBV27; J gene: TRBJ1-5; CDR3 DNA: TGTGCCAGCAGTATGAATTATCCGGGACAGGGCCATCAGCCCCAGCATTTT; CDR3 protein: CASSMNYPGQGHQPQHF
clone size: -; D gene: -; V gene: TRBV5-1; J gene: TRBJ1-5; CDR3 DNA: TGCGCCAGCAGCTTGGATGGGGGCGATCAGCCCCAGCATTTT; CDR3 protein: CASSLDGGDQPQHF
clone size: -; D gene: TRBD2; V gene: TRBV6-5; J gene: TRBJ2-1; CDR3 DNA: TGTGCCAGCAGTTACTCCTTAGCGGGAGGCGAGCAGTTCTTC; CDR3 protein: CASSYSLAGGEQFF
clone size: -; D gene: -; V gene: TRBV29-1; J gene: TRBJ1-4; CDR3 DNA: TGCAGCGTAGAGGGGGTGGGTGAAAAACTGTTTTTT; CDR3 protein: CSVEGVGEKLFF
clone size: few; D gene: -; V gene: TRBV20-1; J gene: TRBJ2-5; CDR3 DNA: TGCAGTGCTAGTTCGGAAGAGACCCAGTACTTC; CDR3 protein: CSASSEETQYF
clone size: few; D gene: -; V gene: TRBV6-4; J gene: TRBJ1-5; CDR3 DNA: TGTGCCAGCAGTGACTCGAGGGAGGGCGCGGTTCAGCCCCAGCATTTT; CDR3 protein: CASSDSREGAVQPQHF
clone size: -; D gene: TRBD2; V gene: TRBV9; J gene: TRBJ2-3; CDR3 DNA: TGTGCCAGCAGCATCGGACTAGCGGGAGGGGAAGATACGCAGTATTTT; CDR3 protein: CASSIGLAGGEDTQYF
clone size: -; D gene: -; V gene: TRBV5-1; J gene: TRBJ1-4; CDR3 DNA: TGCGCCAGCAGCTTCCTAGACAGTTTCAATGAAAAACTGTTTTTT; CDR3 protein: CASSFLDSFNEKLFF
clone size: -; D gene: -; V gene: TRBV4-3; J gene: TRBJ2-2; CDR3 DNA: TGCGCCAGCAGGGGTAGCGGGAACACCGGGGAGCTGTTTTTT; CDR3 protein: CASRGSGNTGELFF
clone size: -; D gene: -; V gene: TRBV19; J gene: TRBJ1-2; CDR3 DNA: TGTGCCAGTAGTGCGGACAGAACTAATAACTATGGCTACACCTTC; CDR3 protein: CASSADRTNNYGYTF
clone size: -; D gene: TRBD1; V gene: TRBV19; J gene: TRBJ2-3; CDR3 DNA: TGTGCCAACGTAGGGGGCTTCGGCACAGATACGCAGTATTTT; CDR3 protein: CANVGGFGTDTQYF
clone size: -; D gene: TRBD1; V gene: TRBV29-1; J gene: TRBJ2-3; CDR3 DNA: TGCAGCGTTGAAGGGCGGGGACAGGGGGCTACAGATACGCAGTATTTT; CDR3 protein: CSVEGRGQGATDTQYF
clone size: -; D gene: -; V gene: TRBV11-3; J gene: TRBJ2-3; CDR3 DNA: TGTGCCAGCACCCGAACCAGAAGCACAGATACGCAGTATTTT; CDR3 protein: CASTRTRSTDTQYF
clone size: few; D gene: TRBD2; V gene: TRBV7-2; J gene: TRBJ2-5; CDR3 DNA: TGTGCCAGCAGCGTCGTAGCGGGATCACAAGAGACCCAGTACTTC; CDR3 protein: CASSVVAGSQETQYF
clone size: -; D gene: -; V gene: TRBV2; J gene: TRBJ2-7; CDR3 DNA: TGTGCCAGCAAAATCCCACTAAATGTGTACGAGCAGTACTTC; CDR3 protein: CASKIPLNVYEQYF
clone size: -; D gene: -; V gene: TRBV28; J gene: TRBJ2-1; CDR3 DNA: TGTGCCAGCAGTCCAGGACTAATTGACAATGAGCAGTTCTTC; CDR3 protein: CASSPGLIDNEQFF
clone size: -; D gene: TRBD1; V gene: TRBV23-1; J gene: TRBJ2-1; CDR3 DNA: TGCGCCAGCAGTCAAGAGTGGACAGGACCAACGTCCTACAATGAGCAGTTCTTC; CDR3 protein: CASSQEWTGPTSYNEQFF
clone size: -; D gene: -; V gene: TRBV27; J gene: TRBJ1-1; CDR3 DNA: TGTGCCAGCAGGGAACAGGCGGTCCAGAGAACTTTCTTT; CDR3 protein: CASREQAVQRTFF
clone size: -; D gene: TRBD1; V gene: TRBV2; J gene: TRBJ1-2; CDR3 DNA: TGTGCCAGCAGTGGACAGGGGACGGACTATGGCTACACCTTC; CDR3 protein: CASSGQGTDYGYTF
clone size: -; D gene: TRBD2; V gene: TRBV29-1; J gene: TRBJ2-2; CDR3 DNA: TGCAGCGCTTTAAGTAGCGGGACCCCCGGGGAGCTGTTTTTT; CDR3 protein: CSALSSGTPGELFF
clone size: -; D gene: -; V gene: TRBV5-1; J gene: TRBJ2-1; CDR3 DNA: TGCGCCAGCAGCTTGGCGATGCGCACCTACAATGAGCAGTTCTTC; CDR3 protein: CASSLAMRTYNEQFF
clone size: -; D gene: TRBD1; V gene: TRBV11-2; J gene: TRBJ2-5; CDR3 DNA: TGTGCCAGCAGCTTTTCGGGACAGGGGGTTTCAGAGACCCAGTACTTC; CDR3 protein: CASSFSGQGVSETQYF
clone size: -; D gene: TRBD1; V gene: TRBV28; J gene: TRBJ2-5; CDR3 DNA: TGTGCCAGCAACCTATCCTTTCGGGACAGGGCCCAAGAGACCCAGTACTTC; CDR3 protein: CASNLSFRDRAQETQYF
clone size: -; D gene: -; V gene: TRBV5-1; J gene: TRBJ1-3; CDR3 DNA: TGCGCCAGCAGCTTGGCTGACAGGTCATCCATATATTTT; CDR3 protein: CASSLADRSSIYF
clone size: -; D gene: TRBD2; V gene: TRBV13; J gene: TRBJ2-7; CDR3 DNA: TGTGCCAGCAGCTTAGTGACGGGAGGCGAGCAGTACTTC; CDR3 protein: CASSLVTGGEQYF
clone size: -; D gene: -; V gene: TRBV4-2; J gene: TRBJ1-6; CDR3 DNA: TGTGCCAGCAGCCAAGATTCGAACCGAGGGTATAATTCACCCCTCCACTTT; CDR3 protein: CASSQDSNRGYNSPLHF
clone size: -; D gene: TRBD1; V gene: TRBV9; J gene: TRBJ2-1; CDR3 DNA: TGTGCCAGCAGCCACGACAGGGGTGAGCAGTTCTTC; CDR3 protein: CASSHDRGEQFF
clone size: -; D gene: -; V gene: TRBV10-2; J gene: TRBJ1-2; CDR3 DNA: TGCGCCAGCAGTGAGGGGCCACCATTAGGCTACACCTTC; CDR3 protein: CASSEGPPLGYTF
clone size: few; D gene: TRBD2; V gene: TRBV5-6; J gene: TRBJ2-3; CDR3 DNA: TGTGCCAGCAGCTTAGCGGGAGGGACAGATACGCAGTATTTT; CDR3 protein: CASSLAGGTDTQYF
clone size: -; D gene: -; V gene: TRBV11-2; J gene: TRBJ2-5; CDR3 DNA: TGTGCCAGCAGTCTAACGACAGAAGAGACCCAGTACTTC; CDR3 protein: CASSLTTEETQYF
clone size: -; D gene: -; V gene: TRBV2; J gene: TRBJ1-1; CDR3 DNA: TGTGCCAGCAGGGCGACGAGGGGGTCCGGGAACACTGAAGCTTTCTTT; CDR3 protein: CASRATRGSGNTEAFF
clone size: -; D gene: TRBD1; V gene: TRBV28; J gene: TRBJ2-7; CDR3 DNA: TGTGCCAGCAGTTTTGGAAAGGGCAGGGGGCTCAACGAGCAGTACTTC; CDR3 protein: CASSFGKGRGLNEQYF
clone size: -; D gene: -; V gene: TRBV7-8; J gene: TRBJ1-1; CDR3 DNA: TGTGCCAGCAGCATAACGACGGGGGACACTGAAGCTTTCTTT; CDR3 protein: CASSITTGDTEAFF
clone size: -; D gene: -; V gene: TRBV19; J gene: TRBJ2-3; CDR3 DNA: TGTGCCAGTAGTTCTAGAACAGATACGCAGTATTTT; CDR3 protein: CASSSRTDTQYF
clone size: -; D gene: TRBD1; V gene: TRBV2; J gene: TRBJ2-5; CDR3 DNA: TGTGCCAGCAGCGCGGACAGGGGAGAGACCCAGTACTTC; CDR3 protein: CASSADRGETQYF
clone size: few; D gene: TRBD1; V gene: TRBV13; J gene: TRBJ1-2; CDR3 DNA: TGTGCCAGCACCCGATATCCGGGACAGGGAGACGGCTACACCTTC; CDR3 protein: CASTRYPGQGDGYTF
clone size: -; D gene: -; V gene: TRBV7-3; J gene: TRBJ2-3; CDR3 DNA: TGTGCCAGCAGCTTAGACGGGAGTATTGAGGCAGATACGCAGTATTTT; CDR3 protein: CASSLDGSIEADTQYF
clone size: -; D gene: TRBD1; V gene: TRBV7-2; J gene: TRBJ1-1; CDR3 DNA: TGTGCCAGCAGTTTGACAGGGTTAAACACTGAAGCTTTCTTT; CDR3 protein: CASSLTGLNTEAFF
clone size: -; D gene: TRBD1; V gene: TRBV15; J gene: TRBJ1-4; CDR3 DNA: TGTGCCACCAGCAGAGCTACAGGGGACGGGGAAAAACTGTTTTTT; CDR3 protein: CATSRATGDGEKLFF
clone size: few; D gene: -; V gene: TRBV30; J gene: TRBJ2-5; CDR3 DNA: TGTGCCTGGAGTGTAAGAGCGACCCAGACGGCTGGGACCCAGTACTTC; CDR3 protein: CAWSVRATQTAGTQYF
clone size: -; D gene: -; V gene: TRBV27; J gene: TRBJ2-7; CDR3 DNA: TGTGCCAGCAGTAGCCGCTACGAGCAGTACTTC; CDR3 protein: CASSSRYEQYF
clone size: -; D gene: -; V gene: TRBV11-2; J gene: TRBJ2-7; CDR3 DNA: TGTGCCAGCAGCTTAGCGGGGGTCTACGAGCAGTACTTC; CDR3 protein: CASSLAGVYEQYF
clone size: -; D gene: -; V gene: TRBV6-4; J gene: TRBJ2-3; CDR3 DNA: TGTGCCAGCAGTGACGAGGCGGGGACCACAGATACGCAGTATTTT; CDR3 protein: CASSDEAGTTDTQYF
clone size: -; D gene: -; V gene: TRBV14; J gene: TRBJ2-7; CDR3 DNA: TGTGCCAGCGCCAGTTTATACGAGCAGTACTTC; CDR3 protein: CASASLYEQYF
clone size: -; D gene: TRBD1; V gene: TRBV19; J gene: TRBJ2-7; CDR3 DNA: TGTGCCAGTAGTAAGGACAGGGGAACCCCCTACGAGCAGTACTTC; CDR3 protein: CASSKDRGTPYEQYF
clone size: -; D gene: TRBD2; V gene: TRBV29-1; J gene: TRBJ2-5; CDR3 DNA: TGCAGCGTTGAAGTAGCGGGGGGAGATAGTGAGACCCAGTACTTC; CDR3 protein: CSVEVAGGDSETQYF
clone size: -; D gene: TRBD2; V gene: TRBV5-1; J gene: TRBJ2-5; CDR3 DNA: TGCGCCAGCAGCTTGGAATTTGGGACTAGCGGGATGCAAGAGACCCAGTACTTC; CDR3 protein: CASSLEFGTSGMQETQYF
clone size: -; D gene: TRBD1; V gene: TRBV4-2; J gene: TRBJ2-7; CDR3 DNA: TGTGCCAGCAGCCAGGATGAACCCGGGACAGCTACCTACGAGCAGTACTTC; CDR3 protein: CASSQDEPGTATYEQYF
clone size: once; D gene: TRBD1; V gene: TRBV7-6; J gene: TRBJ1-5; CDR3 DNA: TGTGCCAGCAGCTTAGGAGGGACAGCCGATAGCAATCAGCCCCAGCATTTT; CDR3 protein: CASSLGGTADSNQPQHF
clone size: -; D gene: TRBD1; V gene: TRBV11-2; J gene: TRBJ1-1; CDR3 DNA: TGTGCCAGCAGCCTACAGGGGTGGGAAGCTTTCTTT; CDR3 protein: CASSLQGWEAFF
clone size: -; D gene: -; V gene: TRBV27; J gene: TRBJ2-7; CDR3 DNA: TGTGCCAGCAGCTCAACAGGGAACCGCGAGCAGTACTTC; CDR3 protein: CASSSTGNREQYF
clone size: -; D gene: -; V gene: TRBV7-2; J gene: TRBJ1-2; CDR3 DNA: TGTGCCAGCAGCTTACCGCCGGGACTCGGCTACACCTTC; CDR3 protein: CASSLPPGLGYTF
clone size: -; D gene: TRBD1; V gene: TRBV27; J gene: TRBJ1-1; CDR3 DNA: TGTGCCAGCAGTTCCACAGGGGGCGGCACTGAAGCTTTCTTT; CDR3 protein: CASSSTGGGTEAFF
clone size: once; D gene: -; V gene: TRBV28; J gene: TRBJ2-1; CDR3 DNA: TGTGCCAGCAGCGGCCTGACGGACAGTTACAATGAGCAGTTCTTC; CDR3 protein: CASSGLTDSYNEQFF